Listed here are 3 T cell receptor beta chains from one sample, sequenced in a study of T cells in Graves' hyperthyroidism and ophthalmopathy. What was amplified from RNA transcripts were TCR beta CDR3 regions. The study used the HTBI primer set for a first-round RT-PCR of the TCR CDR3. TCRdb used MiXCR to reprocess the multiplex PCR reads, holding one entry per CDR3 protein. The data show some 760,000 distinct CDR3 sequences, approximately 15% seen once. Input material: blood. Receptors originate from a woman aged 18-29 years with Graves' hyperthyroidism.

This clonotype has ten or more counts. This chain joins TRBV7-2 and TRBJ1-2, with a tentative D call TRBD1 (5 bases). The length of the CDR3 is 13 residues. Looked up from germline, CDR1 is SGHTA and CDR2 is FQGNSA. Trimming shortened V by 0 bases and J by 4 bases, and 6 bases separated the two germline ends. CDR3 bases: TGTGCCAGCAGCTTAGCACAGGTCTATGGCTACACCTTC. This encodes CASSLAQVYGYTF.

The V gene is TRBV7-9, the J gene TRBJ2-2; 12 nucleotides align to TRBD2. The junction had 8 bases not matched to a gene; V was cut back by 5 bases and J by 7 bases. CDR1 is SEHNR, CDR2 FQNEAQ, per germline (reference sequence). The CDR3 runs to 16 residues. The CDR3 DNA is TGTGCCAGCAGCGTCGGACTAGCGGGGTTCGGCGGGGAGCTGTTTTTT. Translated, it gives CASSVGLAGFGGELFF. Variable domain in full (rest from reference TRBV7-9 and TRBJ2-2): DTGVSQNPRHKITKRGQNVTFRCDPISEHNRLYWYRQTLGQGPEFLTYFQNEAQLEKSRLLSDRFSAERPKGSFSTLEIQRTEQGDSAMYLCASSVGLAGFGGELFFGEGSRLTVL.

This clonotype came up many times. The chain employs TRBV6-1 and TRBJ1-5, with D possibly TRBD1 on 6 matching bases. CDR3 size: 14 residues. The germline V gene encodes CDR1 MNHNS and CDR2 SASEGT. Trimming cost V 5 bases and J 5 bases, with 13 bases left between them. CDR3 nucleotides: TGTGCCAGCAGTACGACAGGAGAGCATCAGCCCCAGCATTTT. Translated, it gives CASSTTGEHQPQHF.